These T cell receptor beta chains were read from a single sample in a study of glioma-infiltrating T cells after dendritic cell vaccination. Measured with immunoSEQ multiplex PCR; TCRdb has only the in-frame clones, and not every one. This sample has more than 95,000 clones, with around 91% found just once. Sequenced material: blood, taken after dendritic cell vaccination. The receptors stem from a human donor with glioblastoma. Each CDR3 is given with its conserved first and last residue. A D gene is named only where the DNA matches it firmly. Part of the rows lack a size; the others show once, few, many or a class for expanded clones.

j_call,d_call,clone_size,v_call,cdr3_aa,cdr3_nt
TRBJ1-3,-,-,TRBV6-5,CASSYSLGNTIYF,TGTGCCAGCAGTTATAGTTTAGGAAACACCATATATTTT
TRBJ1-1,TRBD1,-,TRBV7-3,CASSPTGLNTEAFF,TGTGCCAGCAGCCCGACAGGGTTGAACACTGAAGCTTTCTTT
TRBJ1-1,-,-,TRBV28,CASRSGWRGLGEAFF,TGTGCCAGCAGGTCAGGATGGCGGGGGCTTGGTGAAGCTTTCTTT
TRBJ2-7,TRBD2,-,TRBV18,CASSPPAGGQMLKYF,TGTGCCAGCTCACCACCGGCGGGAGGACAAATGTTGAAGTACTTC
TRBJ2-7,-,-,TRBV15,CATSRDRGNYEQYF,TGTGCCACCAGCAGAGATCGCGGGAATTACGAGCAGTACTTC
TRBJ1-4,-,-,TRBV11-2,CASSATPGEKLFF,TGTGCCAGCAGCGCAACCCCGGGGGAAAAACTGTTTTTT
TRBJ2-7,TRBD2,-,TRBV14,CASSQGSLAIHYEQYF,TGTGCCAGCAGCCAAGGCTCACTAGCGATTCACTACGAGCAGTACTTC
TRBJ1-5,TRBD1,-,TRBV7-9,CASSLVSLRTGENQPQHF,TGTGCCAGCAGCTTAGTATCCCTAAGGACAGGTGAAAATCAGCCCCAGCATTTT
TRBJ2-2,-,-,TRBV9,CASSVGVGELFF,TGTGCCAGCAGCGTCGGGGTCGGGGAGCTGTTTTTT
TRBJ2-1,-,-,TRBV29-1,CSVEGRYPSYNEQFF,TGCAGCGTTGAAGGCCGCTACCCTTCCTACAATGAGCAGTTCTTC
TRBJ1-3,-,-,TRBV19,CASSIVPGAGNTIYF,TGTGCCAGTAGTATAGTACCGGGAGCTGGAAACACCATATATTTT
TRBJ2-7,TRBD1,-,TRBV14,CASSQMDRDSYEQYF,TGTGCCAGCAGCCAGATGGACAGGGACTCCTACGAGCAGTACTTC
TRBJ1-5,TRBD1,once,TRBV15,CATSRDRANYYDQPQHF,TGTGCCACCAGCAGGGACAGGGCGAATTACTACGATCAGCCCCAGCATTTT
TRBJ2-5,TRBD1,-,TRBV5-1,CASSVTTGGQETQYF,TGCGCCAGCAGCGTAACGACAGGGGGCCAAGAGACCCAGTACTTC
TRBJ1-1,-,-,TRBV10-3,CAISRGARGNTEAFF,TGTGCCATCAGCAGGGGAGCGCGAGGGAACACTGAAGCTTTCTTT
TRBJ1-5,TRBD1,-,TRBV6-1,CASSENRGQPQHF,TGTGCCAGCAGTGAAAACAGGGGTCAGCCCCAGCATTTT
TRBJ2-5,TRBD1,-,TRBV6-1,CASSGQGGETQYF,TGTGCCAGCAGCGGACAGGGGGGAGAGACCCAGTACTTC
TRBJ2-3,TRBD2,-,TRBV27,CASSRPGLAGGADTQYF,TGTGCCAGCAGTCGCCCGGGACTAGCGGGGGGGGCAGATACGCAGTATTTT
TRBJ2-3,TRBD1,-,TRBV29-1,CSAQTGSPLTDTQYF,TGCAGCGCCCAGACAGGGTCCCCTCTCACAGATACGCAGTATTTT
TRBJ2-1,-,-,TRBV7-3,CASSFLAEGGNEQFF,TGTGCCAGCAGCTTTCTAGCGGAGGGGGGGAATGAGCAGTTCTTC
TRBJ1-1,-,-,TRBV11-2,CASSFSVFAFF,TGTGCCAGCAGCTTTTCGGTTTTTGCTTTCTTT
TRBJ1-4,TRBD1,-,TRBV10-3,CAIKTGTGASNEKLFF,TGTGCCATCAAAACCGGGACAGGGGCTTCTAATGAAAAACTGTTTTTT
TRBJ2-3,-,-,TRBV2,CASTLTDTQYF,TGTGCCAGCACCCTCACAGATACGCAGTATTTT
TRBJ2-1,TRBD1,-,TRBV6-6,CASSPGQGGLHNEQFF,TGTGCCAGCAGCCCCGGACAGGGAGGTTTGCACAATGAGCAGTTCTTC
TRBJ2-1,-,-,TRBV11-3,CASSLVSGRFGEQFF,TGTGCCAGCAGCTTAGTTTCAGGGAGGTTTGGTGAGCAGTTCTTC
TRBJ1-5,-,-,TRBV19,CASSIGQSFWPQHF,TGTGCCAGTAGTATTGGGCAGAGCTTTTGGCCCCAGCATTTT
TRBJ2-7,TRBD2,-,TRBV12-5,CASGLGTRAYEQYF,TGTGCTAGTGGTTTGGGGACTAGGGCATACGAGCAGTACTTC
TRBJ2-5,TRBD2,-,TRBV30,CAWSRPGGLETQYF,TGTGCCTGGAGTCGGCCGGGAGGCCTCGAGACCCAGTACTTC
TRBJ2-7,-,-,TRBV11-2,CASSDRVTVSYEQYF,TGTGCCAGCAGCGATCGAGTAACAGTTTCCTACGAGCAGTACTTC
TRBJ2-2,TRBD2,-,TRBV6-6,CATKAGANTGELFF,TGTGCCACTAAAGCGGGGGCGAACACCGGGGAGCTGTTTTTT
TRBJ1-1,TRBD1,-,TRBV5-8,CASSYQQGPGTEAFF,TGTGCCAGCAGCTATCAACAGGGGCCGGGTACTGAAGCTTTCTTT
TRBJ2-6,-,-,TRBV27,CASSWAGSGANVLTF,TGTGCCAGCAGTTGGGCGGGGTCTGGGGCCAACGTCCTGACTTTC
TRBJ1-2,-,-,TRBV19,CASPGIQCNYGYTF,TGTGCCAGCCCAGGCATACAGTGCAACTATGGCTACACCTTC
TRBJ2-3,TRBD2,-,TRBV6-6,CASSQPLGSGVNTQYF,TGTGCCAGCAGTCAACCCTTAGGGAGCGGGGTAAATACGCAGTATTTT
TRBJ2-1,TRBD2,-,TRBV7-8,CASSLGLAFASEQFF,TGTGCCAGCAGCTTAGGACTAGCGTTTGCAAGTGAGCAGTTCTTC
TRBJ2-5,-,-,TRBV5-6,CASSLPQGATQYF,TGTGCCAGCAGCTTACCACAGGGAGCGACCCAGTACTTC
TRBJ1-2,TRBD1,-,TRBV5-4,CASSLQGNYGYTF,TGTGCCAGCAGCTTACAGGGGAACTATGGCTACACCTTC
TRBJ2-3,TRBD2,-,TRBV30,CASTRTGRTSGPGGTQYF,TGTGCCTCGACACGGACAGGGAGGACTAGCGGCCCGGGGGGGACGCAGTATTTT
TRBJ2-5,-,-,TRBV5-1,CASSPGQLQETQYF,TGCGCCAGCAGCCCAGGACAGCTCCAAGAGACCCAGTACTTC
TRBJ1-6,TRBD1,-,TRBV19,CASSRRDRGRFGPLHF,TGTGCCAGTAGTAGACGGGACAGGGGGCGATTCGGTCCCCTCCACTTT
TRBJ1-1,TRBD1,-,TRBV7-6,CASSRGQGITEAFF,TGTGCCAGCAGCCGGGGACAGGGAATCACTGAAGCTTTCTTT
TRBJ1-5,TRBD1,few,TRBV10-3,CAISQGQGGNQPQHF,TGTGCCATCAGTCAGGGACAGGGAGGCAATCAGCCCCAGCATTTT
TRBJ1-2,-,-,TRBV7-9,CASSLNDPLDGYTF,TGTGCCAGCAGCTTAAACGACCCGCTAGATGGCTACACCTTC
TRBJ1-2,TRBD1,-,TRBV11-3,CASSFGQGPGYTF,TGTGCCAGCAGCTTCGGACAGGGACCCGGCTACACCTTC
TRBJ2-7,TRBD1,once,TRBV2,CASRGRQGAYEQYF,TGTGCCAGCAGGGGACGACAGGGGGCCTACGAGCAGTACTTC
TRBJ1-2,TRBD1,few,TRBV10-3,CAIRDREMDGYTF,TGTGCCATCAGGGACAGGGAGATGGATGGCTACACCTTC
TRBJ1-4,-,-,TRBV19,CASSISGINEKLFF,TGTGCCAGTAGTATCTCGGGGATAAATGAAAAACTGTTTTTT
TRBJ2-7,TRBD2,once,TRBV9,CASSVAEREGNEQYF,TGTGCCAGCAGCGTAGCGGAGCGGGAGGGCAACGAGCAGTACTTC
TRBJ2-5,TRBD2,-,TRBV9,CASTKTSGPQETQYF,TGTGCCAGCACCAAGACTAGCGGCCCCCAAGAGACCCAGTACTTC